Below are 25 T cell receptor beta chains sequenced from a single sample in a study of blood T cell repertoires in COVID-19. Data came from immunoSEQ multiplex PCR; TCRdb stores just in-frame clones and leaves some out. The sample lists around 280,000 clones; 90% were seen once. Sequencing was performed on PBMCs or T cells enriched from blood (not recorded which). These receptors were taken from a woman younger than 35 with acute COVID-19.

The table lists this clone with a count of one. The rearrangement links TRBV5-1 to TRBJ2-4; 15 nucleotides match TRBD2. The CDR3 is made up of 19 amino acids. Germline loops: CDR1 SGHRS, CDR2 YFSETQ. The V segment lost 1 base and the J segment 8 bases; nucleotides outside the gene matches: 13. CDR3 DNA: TGCGCCAGCAGCTTGTATACCCCGGGACTAGCGGGAGGTCTGGACATTCAGTACTTC. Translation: CASSLYTPGLAGGLDIQYF.

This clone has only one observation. The CDR3 sequence is CASGTGAYEQYF. As DNA, the CDR3 is TGTGCCAGCGGGACAGGGGCCTACGAGCAGTACTTC. The chain has TRBV6-5 and TRBJ2-7; 10 bases are shared with TRBD1. Germline values: CDR1 MNHEY, CDR2 SVGAGI. The CDR3 is 12 amino acids. Trimming removed 8 bases from V and 2 bases from J; junction bases left unmatched: 0.

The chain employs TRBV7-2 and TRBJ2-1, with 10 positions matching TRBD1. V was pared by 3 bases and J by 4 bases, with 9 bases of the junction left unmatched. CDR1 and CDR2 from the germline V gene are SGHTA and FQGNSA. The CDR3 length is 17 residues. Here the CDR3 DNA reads TGTGCCAGCAGCTTCCAAGGCGGGACAGGGGCGTACAATGAGCAGTTCTTC. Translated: CASSFQGGTGAYNEQFF.

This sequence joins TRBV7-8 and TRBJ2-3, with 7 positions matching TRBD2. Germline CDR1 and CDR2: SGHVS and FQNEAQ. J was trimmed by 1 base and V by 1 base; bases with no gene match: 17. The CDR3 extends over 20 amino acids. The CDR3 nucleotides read TGTGCCAGCAGCTTAGAGTTCTTCGGGAACCGGGAGGCTGGCACAGATACGCAGTATTTT. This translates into CASSLEFFGNREAGTDTQYF.

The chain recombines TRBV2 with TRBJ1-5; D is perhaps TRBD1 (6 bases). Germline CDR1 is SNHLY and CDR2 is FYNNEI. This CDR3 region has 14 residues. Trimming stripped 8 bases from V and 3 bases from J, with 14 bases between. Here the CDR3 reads CASGRGNNNQPQHF. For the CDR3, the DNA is TGTGCCAGCGGAAGGGGGAACAACAATCAGCCCCAGCATTTT.

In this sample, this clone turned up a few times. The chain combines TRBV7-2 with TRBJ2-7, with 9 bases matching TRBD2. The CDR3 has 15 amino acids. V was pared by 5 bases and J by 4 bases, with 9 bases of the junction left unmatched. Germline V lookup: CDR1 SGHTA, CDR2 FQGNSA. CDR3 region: CASSGAAGGGYEQYF. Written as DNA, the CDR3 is TGTGCCAGCAGCGGAGCAGCGGGAGGAGGGTACGAGCAGTACTTC.

The CDR3 DNA is TGTGCCAGCTCACCATTGAATCTCATGACAGGGAGGAACACTGAAGCTTTCTTT. Protein sequence: CASSPLNLMTGRNTEAFF. The chain links TRBV18 to TRBJ1-1, with 7 nucleotides matching TRBD1. V lost 2 bases to trimming and J lost 1 base; unmatched junction nucleotides: 13. Per germline, CDR1 KGHSH and CDR2 LQKENI. The CDR3 length is 18 residues.

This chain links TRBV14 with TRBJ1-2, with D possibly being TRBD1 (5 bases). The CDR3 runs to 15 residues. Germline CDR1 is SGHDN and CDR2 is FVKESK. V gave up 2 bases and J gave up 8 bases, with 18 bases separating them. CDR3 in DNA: TGTGCCAGCAGCCAATTCAGGGCGCTGCCGGGCGGCTACACCTTC. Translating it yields CASSQFRALPGGYTF.

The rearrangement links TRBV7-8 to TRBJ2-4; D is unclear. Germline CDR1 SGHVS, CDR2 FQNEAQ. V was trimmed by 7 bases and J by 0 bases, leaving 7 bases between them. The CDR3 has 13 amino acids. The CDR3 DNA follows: TGTGCCAGCAAACAGATAGCCAAAAACATTCAGTACTTC. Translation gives CASKQIAKNIQYF. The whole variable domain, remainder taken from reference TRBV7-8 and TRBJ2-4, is GAGVSQSPRYKVAKRGQDVALRCDPISGHVSLFWYQQALGQGPEFLTYFQNEAQLDKSGLPSDRFFAERPEGSVSTLKIQRTQQEDSAVYLCASKQIAKNIQYFGAGTRLSVL.

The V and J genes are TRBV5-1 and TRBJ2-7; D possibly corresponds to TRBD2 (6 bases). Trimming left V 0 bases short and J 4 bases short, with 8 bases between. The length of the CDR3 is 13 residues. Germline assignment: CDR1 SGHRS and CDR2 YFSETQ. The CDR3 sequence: CASSLERAYEQYF. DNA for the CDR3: TGCGCCAGCAGCTTGGAGCGGGCTTACGAGCAGTACTTC.

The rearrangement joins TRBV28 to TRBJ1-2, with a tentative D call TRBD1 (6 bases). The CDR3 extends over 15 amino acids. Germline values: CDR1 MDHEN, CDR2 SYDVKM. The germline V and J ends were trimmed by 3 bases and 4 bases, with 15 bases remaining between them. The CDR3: CASSLGHARAYGYTF. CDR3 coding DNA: TGTGCCAGCAGTTTGGGACACGCGCGCGCCTATGGCTACACCTTC.

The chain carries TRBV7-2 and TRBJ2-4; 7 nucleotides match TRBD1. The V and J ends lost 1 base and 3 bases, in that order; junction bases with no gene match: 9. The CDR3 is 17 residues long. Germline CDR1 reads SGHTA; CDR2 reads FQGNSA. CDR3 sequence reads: CASSLVGGGWGKNIQYF. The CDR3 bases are TGTGCCAGCAGCTTAGTAGGGGGCGGGTGGGGCAAAAACATTCAGTACTTC.

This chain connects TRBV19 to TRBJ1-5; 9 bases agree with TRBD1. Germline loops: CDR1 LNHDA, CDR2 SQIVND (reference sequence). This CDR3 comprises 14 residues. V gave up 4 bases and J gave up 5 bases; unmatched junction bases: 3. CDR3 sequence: CASSRTGVDQPQHF. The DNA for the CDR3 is TGTGCCAGTAGTAGGACAGGGGTTGATCAGCCCCAGCATTTT.

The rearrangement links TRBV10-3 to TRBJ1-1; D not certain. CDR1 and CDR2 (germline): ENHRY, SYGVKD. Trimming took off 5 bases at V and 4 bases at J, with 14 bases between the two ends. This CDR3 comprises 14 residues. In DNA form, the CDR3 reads TGTGCCATCAGTCCCCGGTTCCCGGGCACTGAAGCTTTCTTT. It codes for CAISPRFPGTEAFF.

CDR3 protein: CASSIGDNTQYF. In DNA form, the CDR3 reads TGTGCCAGTAGTATAGGGGACAATACGCAGTATTTT. The V and J genes are TRBV19 and TRBJ2-3, with D possibly being TRBD1 (6 bases). This CDR3 contains 12 residues. The germline CDR1 and CDR2 sequences are LNHDA and SQIVND (reference sequence). With 1 base removed from V and 7 bases from J, the gap between germline ends came to 6 bases.

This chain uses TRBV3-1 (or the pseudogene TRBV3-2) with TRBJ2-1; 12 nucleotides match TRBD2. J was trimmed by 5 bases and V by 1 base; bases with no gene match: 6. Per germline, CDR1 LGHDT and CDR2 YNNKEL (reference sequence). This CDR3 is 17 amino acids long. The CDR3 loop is CASSQGLAGEHHNEQFF. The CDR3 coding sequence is TGTGCCAGCAGCCAAGGACTAGCGGGAGAGCATCACAATGAGCAGTTCTTC.

As DNA, the CDR3 is TGTGCCTGGGACAGAAACTACGAGCAGTACTTC. Protein product: CAWDRNYEQYF. V and J are TRBV30 and TRBJ2-7, with D maybe TRBD1 (5 bases). The germline V and J ends were trimmed by 5 bases and 3 bases, with 8 bases remaining between them. CDR1 is GTSNPN, CDR2 SVGIG, per germline (reference sequence). The CDR3 is 11 amino acids.

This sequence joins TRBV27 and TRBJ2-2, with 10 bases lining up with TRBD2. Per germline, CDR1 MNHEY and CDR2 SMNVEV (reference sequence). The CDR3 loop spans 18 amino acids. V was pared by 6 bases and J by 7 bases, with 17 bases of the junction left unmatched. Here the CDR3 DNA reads TGTGCCAGCAGCGCGAACTTTGTAGCGGGAGGCGTCCTCGGGGAGCTGTTTTTT. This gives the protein CASSANFVAGGVLGELFF.

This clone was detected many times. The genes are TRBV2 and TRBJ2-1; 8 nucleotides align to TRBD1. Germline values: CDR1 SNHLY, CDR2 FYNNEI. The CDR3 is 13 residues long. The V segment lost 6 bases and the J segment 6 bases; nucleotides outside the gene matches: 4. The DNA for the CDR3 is TGTGCCAGCAGGTCAACAGGGGGCAATGAGCAGTTCTTC. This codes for CASRSTGGNEQFF. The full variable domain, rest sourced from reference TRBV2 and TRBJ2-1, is EPEVTQTPSHQVTQMGQEVILRCVPISNHLYFYWYRQILGQKVEFLVSFYNNEISEKSEIFDDQFSVERPDGSNFTLKIRSTKLEDSAMYFCASRSTGGNEQFFGPGTRLTVL.

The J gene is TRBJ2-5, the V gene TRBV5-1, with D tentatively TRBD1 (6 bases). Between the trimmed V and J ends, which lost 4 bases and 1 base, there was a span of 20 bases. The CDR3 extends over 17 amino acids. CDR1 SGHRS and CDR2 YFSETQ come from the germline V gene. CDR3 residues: CASSIPDSSPSQETQYF. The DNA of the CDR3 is TGCGCCAGCAGCATACCGGACAGCTCCCCTTCCCAAGAGACCCAGTACTTC.

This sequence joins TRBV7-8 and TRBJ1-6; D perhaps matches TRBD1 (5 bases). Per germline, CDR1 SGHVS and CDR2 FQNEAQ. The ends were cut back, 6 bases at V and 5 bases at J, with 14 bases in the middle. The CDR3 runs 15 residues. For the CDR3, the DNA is TGTGCCAGCAGGATGGGGGAGGCCAATAATTCACCCCTCCACTTT. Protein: CASRMGEANNSPLHF.

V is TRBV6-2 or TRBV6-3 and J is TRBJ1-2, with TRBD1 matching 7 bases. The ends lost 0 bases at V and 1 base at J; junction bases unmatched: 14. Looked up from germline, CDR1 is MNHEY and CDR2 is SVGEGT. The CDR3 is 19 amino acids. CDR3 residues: CASSYSPGQTRPINYGYTF. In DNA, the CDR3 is TGTGCCAGCAGTTACTCGCCGGGACAGACGAGACCCATTAACTATGGCTACACCTTC.

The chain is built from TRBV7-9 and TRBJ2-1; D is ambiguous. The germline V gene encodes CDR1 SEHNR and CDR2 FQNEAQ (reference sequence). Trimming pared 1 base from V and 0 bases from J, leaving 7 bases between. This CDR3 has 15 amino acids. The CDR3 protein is CASSLGGGSYNEQFF. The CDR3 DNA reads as TGTGCCAGCAGCTTAGGAGGCGGCTCCTACAATGAGCAGTTCTTC.

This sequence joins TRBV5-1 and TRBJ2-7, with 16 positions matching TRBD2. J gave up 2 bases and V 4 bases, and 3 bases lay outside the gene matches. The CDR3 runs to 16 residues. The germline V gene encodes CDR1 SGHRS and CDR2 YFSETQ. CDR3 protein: CASSSGTSGRAYEQYF. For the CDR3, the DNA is TGCGCCAGCAGCAGCGGGACTAGCGGGAGGGCCTACGAGCAGTACTTC.

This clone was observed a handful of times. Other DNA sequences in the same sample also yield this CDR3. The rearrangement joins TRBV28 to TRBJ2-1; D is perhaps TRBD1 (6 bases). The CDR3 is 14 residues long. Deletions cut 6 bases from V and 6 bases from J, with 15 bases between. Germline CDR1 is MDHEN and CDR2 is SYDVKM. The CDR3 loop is CASSLTGGPNEQFF. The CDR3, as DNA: TGTGCCAGCAGCCTGACAGGCGGGCCCAATGAGCAGTTCTTC.